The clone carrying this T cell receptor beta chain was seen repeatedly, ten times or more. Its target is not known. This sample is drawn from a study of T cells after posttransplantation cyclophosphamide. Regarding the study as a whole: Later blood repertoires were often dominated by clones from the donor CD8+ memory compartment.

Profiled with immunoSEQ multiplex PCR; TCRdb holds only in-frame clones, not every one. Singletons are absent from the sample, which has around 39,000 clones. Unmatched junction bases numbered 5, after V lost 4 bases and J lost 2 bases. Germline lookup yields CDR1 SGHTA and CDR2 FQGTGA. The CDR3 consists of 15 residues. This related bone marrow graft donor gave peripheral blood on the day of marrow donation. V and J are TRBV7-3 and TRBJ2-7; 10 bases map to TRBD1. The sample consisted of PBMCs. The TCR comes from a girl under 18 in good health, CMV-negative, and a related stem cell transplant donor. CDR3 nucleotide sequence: TGTGCCAGCAGCTACATGACAGGGGGCCCCTACGAGCAGTACTTC. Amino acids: CASSYMTGGPYEQYF.